This T cell receptor (beta chain) was captured in a study of cytomegalovirus exposure and HLA in healthy donors. Whole-study context: Assignment to the Caucasian-associated ancestry cluster applied to more than 75% of the approximately 360 genotyped donors.

Study results and limitations: Whilst most TCR sequences proved rare, a subset of public TCRs occurred across many donors. Analyses of presence and absence presupposed an approximately uniform sequencing depth across donors.

On this clone: As yet, its antigen is unknown.

The PCR contained 60 Vbeta and 13 Jbeta primers. The protocol was immunoSEQ multiplex PCR, while the TCRdb copy is restricted to in-frame clones and leaves out a portion. The repertoire holds roughly 140,000 clones, with roughly 80% as singletons. Per germline, CDR1 SGHNT and CDR2 YYREEE (reference sequence). The V gene end was trimmed by 1 base and the J gene end by 4 bases; junction bases not matched to a gene: 11. The CDR3 length is 17 residues. The receptor comes from a human donor in good health. The sequenced material came from PBMCs. V and J are TRBV5-4 and TRBJ2-3; 8 bases agree with TRBD2. CDR3 sequence (DNA): TGTGCCAGCAGCTTGTATCGGGGGACTAGAGGCGCAGATACGCAGTATTTT. The encoded protein is CASSLYRGTRGADTQYF.